One T cell receptor (beta chain) is described in this entry. Its antigen is as yet unknown. TCRdb reprocessed the RT-PCR reads via MiXCR and lists one record per CDR3 protein. The sample yields around 520,000 distinct CDR3 sequences, roughly 27% seen once. This specimen belongs to a study of response to subunit inactivated influenza vaccine. General study results and limits: Few additional T cells are recruited per seasonal influenza vaccination, authors suggested.

CDR1 is SQVTM, CDR2 ANQGSEA, per germline. Trimming cost V 5 bases and J 9 bases; bases outside gene matches: 7. The CDR3 has 15 residues. Sample: CD4+ T cells sorted from PBMCs, taken 5 days after vaccination. The receptor comes from a man aged 45-65 years who received an inactivated influenza vaccine. V usage is TRBV29-1 and J usage is TRBJ2-1, with 16 bases lining up with TRBD2. The CDR3 DNA reads TGCAGCGTTCGAGGGACTAGCGGGAGGGCCTTTGAGCAGTTCTTC. Protein product: CSVRGTSGRAFEQFF.